Below, one TCR beta chain is given with its context. In assigning cohorts, the study relied on participant-reported clinical history. The germline CDR1 and CDR2 sequences are LNHDA and SQIVND (reference sequence). Trimming removed 4 bases at V and 7 bases at J, with 10 bases between. This CDR3 contains 12 residues. This sample was included in a study of blood T cell repertoires in COVID-19. The method was immunoSEQ multiplex PCR; TCRdb's version includes in-frame clones alone and lacks a portion of them. The table records a few hundred thousand clones, 86% of them present only once. The material sequenced was PBMCs or T cells enriched from blood (not recorded which). This clonotype originated in a woman between 45 and 60 years old in a cohort exposed to, infected with or recovered from COVID-19 (not recorded which). The gene calls are TRBV19 and TRBJ1-2; tentatively, D is TRBD1 (6 bases). CDR3 nucleotides: TGTGCCAGTAGTAGAGGGGGTAGTGGCTACACCTTC. It yields the protein CASSRGGSGYTF.